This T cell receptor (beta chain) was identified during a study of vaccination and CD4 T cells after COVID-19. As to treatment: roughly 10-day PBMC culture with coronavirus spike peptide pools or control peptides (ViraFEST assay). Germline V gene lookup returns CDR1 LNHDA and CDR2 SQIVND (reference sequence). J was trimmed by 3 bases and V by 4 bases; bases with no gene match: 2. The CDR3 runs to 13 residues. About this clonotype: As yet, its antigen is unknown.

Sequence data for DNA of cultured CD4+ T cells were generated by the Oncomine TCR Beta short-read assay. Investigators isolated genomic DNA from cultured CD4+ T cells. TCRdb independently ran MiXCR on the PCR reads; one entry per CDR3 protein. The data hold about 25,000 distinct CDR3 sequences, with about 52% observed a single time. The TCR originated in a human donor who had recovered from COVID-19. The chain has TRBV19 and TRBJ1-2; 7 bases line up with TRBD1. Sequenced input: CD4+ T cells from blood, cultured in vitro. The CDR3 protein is CASSTTGDYGYTF. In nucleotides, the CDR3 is TGTGCCAGTAGTACTACAGGGGACTATGGCTACACCTTC. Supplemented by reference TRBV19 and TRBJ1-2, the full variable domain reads DGGITQSPKYLFRKEGQNVTLSCEQNLNHDAMYWYRQDPGQGLRLIYYSQIVNDFQKGDIAEGYSVSREKKESFPLTVTSAQKNPTAFYLCASSTTGDYGYTFGSGTRLTVV.